This TCR beta chain was found in a study of long-term antiretroviral therapy in people with HIV. Study-wide results and limits: HIV repertoires covered narrower CDR3 length ranges than controls did. The data indicate that diversity increased after ART but remained below transplant donor controls. Documentation of ART adherence, viral resistance or therapy changes was absent.

Note on this clone: The antigen remains undetermined.

Survey-level resolution applied to immunoSEQ assay v3.0. Generated by immunoSEQ multiplex PCR, the TCRdb table keeps only in-frame clones and is missing some. This table holds approximately 34,000 clones, 75% to 90% found once. Specimen: unsorted PBMCs, collected 1 year after starting antiretroviral therapy. The sequence derives from a man aged 18 to 29 with HIV.

The CDR3 loop reads CASSREFSYGYTF. The DNA for the CDR3 is TGTGCCAGCAGCAGGGAGTTTAGCTATGGCTACACCTTC. The chain combines TRBV9 with TRBJ1-2; D ambiguous. Germline V gives CDR1 SGDLS, CDR2 YYNGEE. V lost 4 bases and J lost 4, with 11 bases in between. This CDR3 has 13 amino acids.